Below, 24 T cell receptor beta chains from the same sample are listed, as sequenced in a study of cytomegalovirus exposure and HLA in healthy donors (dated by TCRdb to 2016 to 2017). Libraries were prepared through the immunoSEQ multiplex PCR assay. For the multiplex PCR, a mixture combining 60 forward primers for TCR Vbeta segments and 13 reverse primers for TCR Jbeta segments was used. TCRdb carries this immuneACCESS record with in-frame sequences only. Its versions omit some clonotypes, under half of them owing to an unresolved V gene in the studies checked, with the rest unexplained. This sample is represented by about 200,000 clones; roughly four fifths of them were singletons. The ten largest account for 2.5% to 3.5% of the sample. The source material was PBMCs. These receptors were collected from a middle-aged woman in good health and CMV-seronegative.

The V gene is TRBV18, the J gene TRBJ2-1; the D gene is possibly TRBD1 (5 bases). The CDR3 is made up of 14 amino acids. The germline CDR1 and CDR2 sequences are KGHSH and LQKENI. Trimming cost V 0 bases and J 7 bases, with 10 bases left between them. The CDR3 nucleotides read TGTGCCAGCTCACCACCGGCCAGGGCGAATGAGCAGTTCTTC. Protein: CASSPPARANEQFF.

This chain's CDR3 is CASISEVPNTEAFF. DNA of the CDR3: TGTGCCAGTATATCGGAGGTTCCGAACACTGAAGCTTTCTTT. This chain uses TRBV19 with TRBJ1-1; the D is unclear. This CDR3 is built from 14 residues. Trimming took 7 bases from V and 1 from J, leaving 13 bases between them. Per germline, CDR1 LNHDA and CDR2 SQIVND (reference sequence).

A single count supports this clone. As DNA, the CDR3 is TGCGCCAGCAGCAGGAAGACTAGCGGGACGGGTGAGACCCAGTACTTC. This encodes CASSRKTSGTGETQYF. The chain carries TRBV5-1 and TRBJ2-5; 11 bases map to TRBD2. V lost 4 bases to trimming and J lost 5 bases; unmatched junction nucleotides: 10. Looked up from germline, CDR1 is SGHRS and CDR2 is YFSETQ. The CDR3 is 16 residues long. Together with reference TRBV5-1 and TRBJ2-5, the CDR3 gives the full variable domain: KAGVTQTPRYLIKTRGQQVTLSCSPISGHRSVSWYQQTPGQGLQFLFEYFSETQRNKGNFPGRFSGRQFSNSRSEMNVSTLELGDSALYLCASSRKTSGTGETQYFGPGTRLLVL.

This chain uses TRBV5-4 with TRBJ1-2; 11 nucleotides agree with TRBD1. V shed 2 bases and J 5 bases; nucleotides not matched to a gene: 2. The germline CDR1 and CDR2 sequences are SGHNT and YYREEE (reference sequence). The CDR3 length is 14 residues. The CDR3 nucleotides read TGTGCCAGCAGCTTCGGGACAGGGGGGTATGGCTACACCTTC. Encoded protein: CASSFGTGGYGYTF.

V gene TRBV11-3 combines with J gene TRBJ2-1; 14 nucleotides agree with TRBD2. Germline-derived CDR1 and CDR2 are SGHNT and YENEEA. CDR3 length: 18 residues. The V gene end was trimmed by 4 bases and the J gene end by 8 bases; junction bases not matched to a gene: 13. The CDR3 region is CASSSEGGLAGVEDEQFF. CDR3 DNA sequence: TGTGCCAGCAGCTCCGAGGGGGGACTAGCGGGAGTGGAAGATGAGCAGTTCTTC.

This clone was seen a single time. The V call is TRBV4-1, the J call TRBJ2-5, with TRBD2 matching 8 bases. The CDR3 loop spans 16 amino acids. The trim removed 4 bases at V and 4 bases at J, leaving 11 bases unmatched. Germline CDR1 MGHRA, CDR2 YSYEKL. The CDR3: CASSRPAGEGRETQYF. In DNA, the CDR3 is TGCGCCAGCAGCCGTCCAGCGGGAGAGGGCAGAGAGACCCAGTACTTC.

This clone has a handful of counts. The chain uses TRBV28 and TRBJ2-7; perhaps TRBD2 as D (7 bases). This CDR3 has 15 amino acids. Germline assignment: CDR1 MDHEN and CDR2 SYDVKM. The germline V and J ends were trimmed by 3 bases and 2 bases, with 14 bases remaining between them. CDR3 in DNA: TGTGCCAGCAGTTTTAGGGGGAGGGCTGCCTACGAGCAGTACTTC. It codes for CASSFRGRAAYEQYF.

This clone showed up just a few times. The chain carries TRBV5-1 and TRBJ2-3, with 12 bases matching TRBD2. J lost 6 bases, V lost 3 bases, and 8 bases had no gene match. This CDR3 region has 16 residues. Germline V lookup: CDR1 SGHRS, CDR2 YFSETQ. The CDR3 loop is CASSSGPSGRADTQYF. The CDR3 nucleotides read TGCGCCAGCAGCTCAGGGCCTAGCGGGAGGGCCGATACGCAGTATTTT.

The CDR3 DNA follows: TGTGCCAGCAGTGAACTAGCGGGAGGGTCCGATGAGCAGTTCTTC. Its protein product is CASSELAGGSDEQFF. The chain has TRBV6-1 and TRBJ2-1; 12 bases fit TRBD2. Looked up from germline, CDR1 is MNHNS and CDR2 is SASEGT. J lost 8 bases, V lost 2 bases, and 4 bases had no gene match. CDR3 size: 15 residues.

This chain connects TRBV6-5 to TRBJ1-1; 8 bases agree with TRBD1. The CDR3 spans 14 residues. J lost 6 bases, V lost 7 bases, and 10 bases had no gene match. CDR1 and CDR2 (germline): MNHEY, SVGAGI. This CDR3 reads CASTRTGIVAEAFF. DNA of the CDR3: TGTGCCAGCACCAGGACAGGGATCGTTGCTGAAGCTTTCTTT.

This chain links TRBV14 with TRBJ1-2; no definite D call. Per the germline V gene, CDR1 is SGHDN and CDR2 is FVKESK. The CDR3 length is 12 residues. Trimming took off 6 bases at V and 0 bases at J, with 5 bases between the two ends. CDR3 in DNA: TGTGCCAGCAGAGGAGCTAACTATGGCTACACCTTC. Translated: CASRGANYGYTF.

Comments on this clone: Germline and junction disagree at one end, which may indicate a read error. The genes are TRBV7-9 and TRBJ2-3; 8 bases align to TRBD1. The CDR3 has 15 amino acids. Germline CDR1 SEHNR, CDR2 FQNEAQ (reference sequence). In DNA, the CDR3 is TGTGCCAGCAGTTTAGACAGGGGCAATACAGATACGCAGTATTTT. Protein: CASSLDRGNTDTQYF.

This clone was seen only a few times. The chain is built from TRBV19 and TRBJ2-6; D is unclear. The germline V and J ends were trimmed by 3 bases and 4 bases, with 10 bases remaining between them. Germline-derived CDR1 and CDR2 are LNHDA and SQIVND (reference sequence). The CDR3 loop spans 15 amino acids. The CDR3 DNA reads TGTGCCAGTAGTATTGAGGTCTCCGGGGCCAACGTCCTGACTTTC. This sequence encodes CASSIEVSGANVLTF.

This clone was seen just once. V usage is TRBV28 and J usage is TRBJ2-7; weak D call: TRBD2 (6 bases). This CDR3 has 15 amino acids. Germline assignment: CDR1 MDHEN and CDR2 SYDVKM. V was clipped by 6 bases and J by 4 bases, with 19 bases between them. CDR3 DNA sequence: TGTGCCAGCAGCCTCATCGGGGGTTTCTTGTACGAGCAGTACTTC. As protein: CASSLIGGFLYEQYF.

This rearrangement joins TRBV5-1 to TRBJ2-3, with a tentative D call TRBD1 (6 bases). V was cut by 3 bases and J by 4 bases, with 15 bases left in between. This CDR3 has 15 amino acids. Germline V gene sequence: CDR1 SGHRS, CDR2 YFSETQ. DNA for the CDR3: TGCGCCAGCAGCTACGTCGACGCAGGGGCAGATACGCAGTATTTT. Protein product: CASSYVDAGADTQYF. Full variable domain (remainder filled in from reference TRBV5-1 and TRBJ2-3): KAGVTQTPRYLIKTRGQQVTLSCSPISGHRSVSWYQQTPGQGLQFLFEYFSETQRNKGNFPGRFSGRQFSNSRSEMNVSTLELGDSALYLCASSYVDAGADTQYFGPGTRLTVL.

The CDR3 sequence: CASSLDPAAQRETQYF. CDR3 in DNA: TGTGCCAGCAGCTTAGACCCTGCGGCGCAGAGAGAGACCCAGTACTTC. The chain is built from TRBV7-8 and TRBJ2-5; D is ambiguous. This CDR3 has 16 amino acids. Germline assignment: CDR1 SGHVS and CDR2 FQNEAQ. V was trimmed by 1 base and J by 4 bases, leaving 16 bases between them. Together with reference TRBV7-8 and TRBJ2-5, the CDR3 gives the full variable domain: GAGVSQSPRYKVAKRGQDVALRCDPISGHVSLFWYQQALGQGPEFLTYFQNEAQLDKSGLPSDRFFAERPEGSVSTLKIQRTQQEDSAVYLCASSLDPAAQRETQYFGPGTRLLVL.

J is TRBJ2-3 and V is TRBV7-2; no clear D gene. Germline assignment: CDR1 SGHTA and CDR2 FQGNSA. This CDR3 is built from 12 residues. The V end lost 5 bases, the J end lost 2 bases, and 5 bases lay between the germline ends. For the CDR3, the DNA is TGTGCCAGCAGCCTTTACACAGATACGCAGTATTTT. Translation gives CASSLYTDTQYF.

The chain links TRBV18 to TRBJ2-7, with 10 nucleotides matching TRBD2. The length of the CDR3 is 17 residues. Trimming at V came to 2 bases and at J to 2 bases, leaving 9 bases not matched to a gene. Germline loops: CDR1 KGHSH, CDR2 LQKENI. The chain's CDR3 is CASSPKGTSAITYEQYF. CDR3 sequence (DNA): TGTGCCAGCTCACCAAAGGGGACTAGCGCCATAACCTACGAGCAGTACTTC.

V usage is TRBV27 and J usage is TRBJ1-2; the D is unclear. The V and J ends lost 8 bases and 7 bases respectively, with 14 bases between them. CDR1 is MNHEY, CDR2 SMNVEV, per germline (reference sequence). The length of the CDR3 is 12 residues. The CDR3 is CASGGGIGGYTF. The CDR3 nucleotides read TGTGCCAGCGGCGGCGGAATTGGTGGCTACACCTTC.

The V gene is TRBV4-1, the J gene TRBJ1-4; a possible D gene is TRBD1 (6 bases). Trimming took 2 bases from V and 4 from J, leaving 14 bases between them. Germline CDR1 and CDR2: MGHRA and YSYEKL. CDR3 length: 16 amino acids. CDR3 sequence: CASSQISRGINEKLFF. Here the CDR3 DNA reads TGCGCCAGCAGCCAAATCTCCAGGGGTATTAATGAAAAACTGTTTTTT.

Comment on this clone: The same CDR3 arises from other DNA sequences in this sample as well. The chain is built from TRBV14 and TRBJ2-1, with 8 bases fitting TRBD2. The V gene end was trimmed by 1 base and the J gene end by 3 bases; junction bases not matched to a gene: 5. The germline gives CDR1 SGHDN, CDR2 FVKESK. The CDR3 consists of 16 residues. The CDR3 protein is CASSQGSGGGYNEQFF. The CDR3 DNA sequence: TGTGCCAGCAGCCAAGGTTCGGGGGGGGGCTACAATGAGCAGTTCTTC.

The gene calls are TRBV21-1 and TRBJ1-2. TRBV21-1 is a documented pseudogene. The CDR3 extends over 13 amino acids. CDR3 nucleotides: TGTGCCAGCAGAGAAGGAGCTTACTATGGCTACACCTTC. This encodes CASREGAYYGYTF.

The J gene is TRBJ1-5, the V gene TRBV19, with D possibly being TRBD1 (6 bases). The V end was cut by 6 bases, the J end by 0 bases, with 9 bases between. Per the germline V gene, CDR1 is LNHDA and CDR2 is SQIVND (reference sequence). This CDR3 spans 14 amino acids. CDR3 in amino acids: CASSLTGSNQPQHF. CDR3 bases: TGTGCCAGTAGCTTGACAGGTAGCAATCAGCCCCAGCATTTT.

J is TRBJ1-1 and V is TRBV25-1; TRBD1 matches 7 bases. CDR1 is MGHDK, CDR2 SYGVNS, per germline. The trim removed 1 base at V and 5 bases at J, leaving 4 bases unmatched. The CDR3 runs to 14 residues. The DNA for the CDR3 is TGTGCCAGCAGTGAATCGGCAGGGGGGACTGAAGCTTTCTTT. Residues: CASSESAGGTEAFF.